The rows below give T cell receptor beta chains drawn from one sample of a study of cytomegalovirus exposure and HLA in healthy donors. TCRdb keeps only in-frame clones here, not all; method: immunoSEQ multiplex PCR. The sample yields 330,000 or so clones, roughly 88% seen once. The specimen sequenced was PBMCs. These receptors all come from a woman aged 18 to 35 in good health and CMV-seronegative. Both conserved end residues are part of each CDR3. The D gene is left open where the match is weak. Size tells how often a clone was seen (once, few, many) or the class of an expanded clone, and some rows leave it out.

cdr3_nt	cdr3_aa	v_call	j_call	d_call	clone_size
TGTGCCAGCAGTGAAGGGGGACTACCAATGACCCCTCACGAGCAGTACTTC	CASSEGGLPMTPHEQYF	TRBV2	TRBJ2-7	TRBD2	-
TGTGCCAGCAGCTTACGGGAGTTCGGTGATGGACGGAACACTGAAGCTTTCTTT	CASSLREFGDGRNTEAFF	TRBV7-3	TRBJ1-1	-	-
TGTGCCAGCAGTTTCCCCACAGGGGGCTATGGCTACACCTTC	CASSFPTGGYGYTF	TRBV28	TRBJ1-2	TRBD1	-
TGTGCCAGCTCCCAGATAGCGGAGCCCTACGAGCAGTACTTC	CASSQIAEPYEQYF	TRBV18	TRBJ2-7	-	once
TGTGCCATCATGAGGCAGGGGATAGGGAATGAGCAGTTCTTC	CAIMRQGIGNEQFF	TRBV10-3	TRBJ2-1	-	-
TGTGCCAGCAGTTCGGACTTGGTGCGTGGCACTGAAGCTTTCTTT	CASSSDLVRGTEAFF	TRBV6-5	TRBJ1-1	-	-
TGTGCCAGCCATTGGTTAGCCGGTTCTAGCACAGATACGCAGTATTTT	CASHWLAGSSTDTQYF	TRBV2	TRBJ2-3	-	-
TGCGCCAGCAGCTCGACTCAGGGGGCTGGGGGCTACACCTTC	CASSSTQGAGGYTF	TRBV5-1	TRBJ1-2	TRBD1	-
TGCGCCAGCAGCAAGGGGACATCCACCGGGGAGCTGTTTTTT	CASSKGTSTGELFF	TRBV5-1	TRBJ2-2	-	few
TGCGCCAGCAGCCGGGACACCGGAGCTTTCTTT	CASSRDTGAFF	TRBV4-1	TRBJ1-1	-	-
TGTGCCAGTAGGGGGCAAGGGGTCTACGAGCAGTACTTC	CASRGQGVYEQYF	TRBV28	TRBJ2-7	TRBD1	-
TGTGCCAGCAGTGAAATTTGGACAGGGAGTCAAGATACGCAGTATTTT	CASSEIWTGSQDTQYF	TRBV6-1	TRBJ2-3	TRBD1	-
TGTGCCAGCAGAAGACAGGGCCCCGACGAGCAGTTC	CASRRQGPDEQF	TRBV2	TRBJ2-7	TRBD1	many
TGTGCCAGTAGCCCACAGGGTCGGGTCCCCAATCAGCCCCAGCATTTT	CASSPQGRVPNQPQHF	TRBV19	TRBJ1-5	-	once
TGTGCCACCAGTCGACTACCGGGCCTACCCTACGAGCAGTACTTC	CATSRLPGLPYEQYF	TRBV15	TRBJ2-7	-	-
TGCGCCAGCAGCTTAGCGGGAGGGTCCTCCTACAATGAGCAGTTCTTC	CASSLAGGSSYNEQFF	TRBV5-1	TRBJ2-1	TRBD2	-
TGTGCCAGCAGCTATACAGTGGCCTACGAGCAGTACTTC	CASSYTVAYEQYF	TRBV7-9	TRBJ2-7	-	-
TGTGCCAGCAGTGAGGGACAGGGTCATAGCAATCAGCCCCAGCATTTT	CASSEGQGHSNQPQHF	TRBV6-4	TRBJ1-5	TRBD1	-
TGTGCCAGCAGTTTATACAGGACAAATCAGCCCCAGCATTTT	CASSLYRTNQPQHF	TRBV27	TRBJ1-5	-	-
TGTGCCAGCTCACCAGGTATTCAGGGGGAAGATCAGCGGCCCGCAAATGAGCAGTTCTTC	CASSPGIQGEDQRPANEQFF	TRBV18	TRBJ2-1	TRBD1	-
TGCGCCAGCAGCCTAGGGACTAGCGGGAGCTACGAGCAGTACTTC	CASSLGTSGSYEQYF	TRBV5-1	TRBJ2-7	TRBD2	once
TGTGCCAGTAGTATAACGGGGGGGACAGAATCCTACGAGCAGTACTTC	CASSITGGTESYEQYF	TRBV19	TRBJ2-7	-	-
TGTGCCACCAGCGGACAAGGGGAAAGCAATCAGCCCCAGCATTTT	CATSGQGESNQPQHF	TRBV15	TRBJ1-5	-	-
TGTGCCAGCAGTTACGGGCCGGGACTAGGAGAAGAGACCCAGTACTTC	CASSYGPGLGEETQYF	TRBV6-5	TRBJ2-5	TRBD2	-
TGTGCCAGCAGTTTACTGCCCCCTGGGGGGACCCAAGAGACCCAGTACTTC	CASSLLPPGGTQETQYF	TRBV28	TRBJ2-5	-	-
TGCGCCAGCAGCCTCGGACAGGGATGGGAGACCCAGTACTTC	CASSLGQGWETQYF	TRBV5-1	TRBJ2-5	TRBD1	-
TGCGCCAGCAGCGGGGGCTCTACCTACGAGCAGTACTTC	CASSGGSTYEQYF	TRBV5-1	TRBJ2-7	-	once
TGTGCCAGCAGTGTGGACGGGACAGGGGATCAGCCCCAGCATTTT	CASSVDGTGDQPQHF	TRBV6-4	TRBJ1-5	TRBD1	once
TGCGCCAGCAGCCAAGATTGGGAGGGGGGACGCGGCTACACCTTC	CASSQDWEGGRGYTF	TRBV4-3	TRBJ1-2	-	few
TGTGCCAGCAGCAACTCCAATGAGCAGTTCTTC	CASSNSNEQFF	TRBV21-1	TRBJ2-1	-	-
TGCGCCAGCAGCCCAACGGGTTCCATAGCGGAATCCTACAATGAGCAGTTCTTC	CASSPTGSIAESYNEQFF	TRBV5-1	TRBJ2-1	-	-
TGTGCCAGCAGCGACAAGACAGTCTATGGCTACACCTTC	CASSDKTVYGYTF	TRBV2	TRBJ1-2	-	few
TGTGCCAGCAGCCCACTAGCGGGACCCTACAATGAGCAGTTCTTC	CASSPLAGPYNEQFF	TRBV5-6	TRBJ2-1	TRBD2	-
TGTGCCAGCAGGTCGCTAGCGGGGGGCACAGATACGCAGTATTTT	CASRSLAGGTDTQYF	TRBV6-4	TRBJ2-3	TRBD2	-
TGTGCCAGCAGTAGCGGGAGGCGGGGGAATACGCAGTATTTT	CASSSGRRGNTQYF	TRBV28	TRBJ2-3	TRBD2	-
TGTGCCACCAGCAGAGGATCGGGAAGAGACTACGAGCAGTACTTC	CATSRGSGRDYEQYF	TRBV15	TRBJ2-7	-	-
TGTGCCAGCAGCTTGGAGCAGGGAACCGGGGAGCTGTTTTTT	CASSLEQGTGELFF	TRBV5-4	TRBJ2-2	-	-
TGTGCCAGCAGCCAAGATGAGGCAGGGTTGACTGGGCCCCAGCATTTT	CASSQDEAGLTGPQHF	TRBV4-2	TRBJ1-5	-	once
TGTGCCAGTAGTCGACTAGCGGGATACAATGAGCAGTTCTTC	CASSRLAGYNEQFF	TRBV19	TRBJ2-1	TRBD2	-
TGCGCCAGCAGGGTAGCGGGAGAGTACAATGAGCAGTTCTTC	CASRVAGEYNEQFF	TRBV10-2	TRBJ2-1	TRBD2	-
TGTGCCAGTGAAGGACTAGCGGGAGGAAAGTACTTC	CASEGLAGGKYF	TRBV2	TRBJ2-7	TRBD2	once
TGTGCCTGGACCACCGGACAGGGGGCGACTGGAAACACCATATATTTT	CAWTTGQGATGNTIYF	TRBV30	TRBJ1-3	TRBD1	-
TGTGCCAGCAGAATAAAGAGGACAGGGGCGTCCTACGAGCAGTACTTC	CASRIKRTGASYEQYF	TRBV27	TRBJ2-7	TRBD1	-
TGCGCCAGCCAGGCGGGAGGGAGGGATACGCAGTATTTT	CASQAGGRDTQYF	TRBV5-1	TRBJ2-3	TRBD2	-
TGTGCCAGCAGCGTAGAGTCTAGCGGGAGCCTCTCCGCGCAGTATTTT	CASSVESSGSLSAQYF	TRBV9	TRBJ2-3	TRBD2	-
TGTGCCAGCAAGAGGGGGAGCTACGAGCAGTACTTC	CASKRGSYEQYF	TRBV25-1	TRBJ2-7	-	few
TGTGCCAGCTCACCCCAGCGGGAGGGCCCGTGGACCGGGGAGCTGTTTTTT	CASSPQREGPWTGELFF	TRBV18	TRBJ2-2	TRBD2	-
TGCGCCAGCAGCCCAGGGGACCCGAACACTGAAGCTTTCTTT	CASSPGDPNTEAFF	TRBV5-1	TRBJ1-1	-	once